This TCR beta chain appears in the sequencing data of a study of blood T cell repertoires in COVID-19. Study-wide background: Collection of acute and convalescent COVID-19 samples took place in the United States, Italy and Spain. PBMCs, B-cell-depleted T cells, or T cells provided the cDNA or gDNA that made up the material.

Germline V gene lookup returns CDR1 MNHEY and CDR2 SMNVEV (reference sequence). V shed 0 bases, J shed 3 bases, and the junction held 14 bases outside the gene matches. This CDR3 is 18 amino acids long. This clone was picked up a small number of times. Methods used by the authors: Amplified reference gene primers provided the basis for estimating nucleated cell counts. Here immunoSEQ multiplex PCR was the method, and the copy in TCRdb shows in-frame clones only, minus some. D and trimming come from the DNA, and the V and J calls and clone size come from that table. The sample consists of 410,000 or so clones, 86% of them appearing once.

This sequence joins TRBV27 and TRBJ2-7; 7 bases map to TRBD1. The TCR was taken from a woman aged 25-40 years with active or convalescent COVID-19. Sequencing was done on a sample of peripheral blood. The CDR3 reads CASSLSMLRGQKIYEQYF. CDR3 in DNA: TGTGCCAGCAGTTTATCGATGCTCCGGGGACAGAAGATCTACGAGCAGTACTTC.